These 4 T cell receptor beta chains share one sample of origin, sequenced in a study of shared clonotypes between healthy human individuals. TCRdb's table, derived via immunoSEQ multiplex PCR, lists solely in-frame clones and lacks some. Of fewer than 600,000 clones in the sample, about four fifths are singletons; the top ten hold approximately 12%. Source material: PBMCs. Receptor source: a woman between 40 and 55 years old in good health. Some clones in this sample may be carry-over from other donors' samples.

The CDR3: CASSPGQGTNQPQHF. The CDR3 DNA follows: TGTGCCAGCAGCCCAGGACAGGGAACGAATCAGCCCCAGCATTTT. The chain combines TRBV7-9 with TRBJ1-5; 8 nucleotides line up with TRBD1. Germline V lookup: CDR1 SEHNR, CDR2 FQNEAQ (reference sequence). The length of the CDR3 is 15 residues. The V gene end was trimmed by 5 bases and the J gene end by 4 bases; junction bases not matched to a gene: 7.

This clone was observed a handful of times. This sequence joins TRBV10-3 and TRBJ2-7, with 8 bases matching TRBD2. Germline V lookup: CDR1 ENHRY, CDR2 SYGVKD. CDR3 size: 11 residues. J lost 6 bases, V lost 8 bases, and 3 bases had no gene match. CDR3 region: CAIDGGGEQYF. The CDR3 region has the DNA TGTGCCATCGACGGGGGGGGCGAGCAGTACTTC.

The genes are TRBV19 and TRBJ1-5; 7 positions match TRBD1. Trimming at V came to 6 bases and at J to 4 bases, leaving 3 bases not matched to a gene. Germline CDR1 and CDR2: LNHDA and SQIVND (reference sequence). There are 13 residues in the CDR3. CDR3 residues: CASRVQGNQPQHF. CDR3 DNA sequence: TGTGCCAGTAGGGTACAGGGGAATCAGCCCCAGCATTTT.

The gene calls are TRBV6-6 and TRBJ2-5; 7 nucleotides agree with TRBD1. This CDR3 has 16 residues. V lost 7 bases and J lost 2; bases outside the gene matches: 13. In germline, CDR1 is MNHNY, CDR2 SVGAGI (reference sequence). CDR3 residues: CASTHLQGVWQETQYF. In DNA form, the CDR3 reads TGTGCCAGCACCCACCTCCAGGGGGTTTGGCAAGAGACCCAGTACTTC.